This T cell receptor beta chain was sequenced during a study of shared clonotypes between healthy human individuals. This CDR3 region has 15 residues. The V gene end was trimmed by 2 bases and the J gene end by 4 bases; junction bases not matched to a gene: 5. The germline V gene encodes CDR1 MDHEN and CDR2 SYDVKM. Using immunoSEQ multiplex PCR, the repertoire was profiled, and TCRdb retains in-frame clones only, with some absent. The sample includes 170,000 or so clones, approximately 61% seen only once; the top ten take more than 9%. The TCR was taken from a man aged 30-40 years in good health. The chain carries TRBV28 and TRBJ1-2, with 9 bases matching TRBD1. The sequencing input was memory CD4+ T cells sorted from blood. Indicated subset: CD45RA-negative fraction. The DNA for the CDR3 is TGTGCCAGCAGTTTACCGGGACAGGGCCCCTATGGCTACACCTTC. It encodes CASSLPGQGPYGYTF.